A selection of T cell receptor beta chains follows, all from one sample in a study of T cell responses to AZD1222 COVID-19 vaccine. Profiling relied on immunoSEQ multiplex PCR, and the TCRdb table lists in-frame clones only, not all of them. In the table there are 95,000 to 150,000 clones, roughly nine tenths of which are singletons. Specimen: peripheral blood, collected on day 0 of AZD1222 vaccination. The receptor set was obtained from an adult in good health. Each CDR3 is given with its conserved first and last residue. The D gene is left open where the match is weak. Clone size is given for some rows only: seen once, a few or many times, or a class if the clone is expanded.

D: NA
V: TRBV21-1
size: NA
J: TRBJ1-1
DNA: TGTGCCAGCAGCAATCGTACAGGGGCCCGGAACACTGAAGCTTTCTTT
CDR3: CASSNRTGARNTEAFF

D: NA
V: TRBV4-3
size: NA
J: TRBJ2-1
DNA: TGCGCCAGCAGCCAGAAGTTCTCCTACAATGAGCAGTTCTTC
CDR3: CASSQKFSYNEQFF

D: TRBD1
V: TRBV9
size: once
J: TRBJ2-7
DNA: TGTGCCAGCAGCGGGGGACAGGGGAACAGGCAGTACTTC
CDR3: CASSGGQGNRQYF

D: NA
V: TRBV30
size: NA
J: TRBJ2-1
DNA: TGTGCCTGGAGTGTGGGGACTTACAATGAGCAGTTCTTC
CDR3: CAWSVGTYNEQFF

D: NA
V: TRBV7-3
size: NA
J: TRBJ1-6
DNA: TGTGCCAGCAGCTTGCTGGGGTTTGGGGGTTCACCCCTCCACTTT
CDR3: CASSLLGFGGSPLHF

D: TRBD2
V: TRBV20-1
size: NA
J: TRBJ2-1
DNA: TGCAGTGCTAGTACTAGCGGGAAGGTGGGCAATGAGCAGTTCTTC
CDR3: CSASTSGKVGNEQFF

D: NA
V: TRBV9
size: once
J: TRBJ2-1
DNA: TGTGCCAGCAGCGTAGGCTCGAGTACCCAATACAATGAGCAGTTCTTC
CDR3: CASSVGSSTQYNEQFF

D: TRBD2
V: TRBV5-1
size: NA
J: TRBJ2-5
DNA: TGCGCCAGCAGCTTGCAGGGCGGGGGTCCATCGAAGACCCAGTACTTC
CDR3: CASSLQGGGPSKTQYF

D: NA
V: TRBV5-6
size: NA
J: TRBJ1-1
DNA: TGTGCCAGCAGCTTGCTCGGAGCTGAAGCTTTCTTT
CDR3: CASSLLGAEAFF

D: NA
V: TRBV3-1/TRBV3-2
size: NA
J: TRBJ2-5
DNA: TGTGCCAGCAGCCAAGAGCTCGCGAAGACCCAGTACTTC
CDR3: CASSQELAKTQYF

D: NA
V: TRBV18
size: NA
J: TRBJ2-7
DNA: TGTGCCAGCTCACCAGCACCAACCTACGAGCAGTACTTC
CDR3: CASSPAPTYEQYF

D: NA
V: TRBV28
size: NA
J: TRBJ2-2
DNA: TGTGCCAGCAGTTTATGGGACACCGGGGAGCTGTTTTTT
CDR3: CASSLWDTGELFF

D: NA
V: TRBV2
size: NA
J: TRBJ1-2
DNA: TGTGCCAGCAGCTCGCCAGAACGACCCTGGAGGGGTGGCTACACCTTC
CDR3: CASSSPERPWRGGYTF

D: TRBD1
V: TRBV5-4
size: NA
J: TRBJ2-2
DNA: TGTGCCAGCAGTTACGACAGGGGGATGAACACCGGGGAGCTGTTTTTT
CDR3: CASSYDRGMNTGELFF

D: NA
V: TRBV20-1
size: NA
J: TRBJ1-2
DNA: TGCAGTGCTAGTAGTGGACAGCACTATGGCTACACCTTC
CDR3: CSASSGQHYGYTF

D: NA
V: TRBV7-9
size: NA
J: TRBJ1-1
DNA: TGTGCCAGCAGCGGTAAGGGGGTGCCCCCTGAAGCTTTCTTT
CDR3: CASSGKGVPPEAFF

D: NA
V: TRBV9
size: NA
J: TRBJ2-1
DNA: TGTGCCAGCAGCGCCAACAATGAGCAGTTCTTC
CDR3: CASSANNEQFF

D: NA
V: TRBV15
size: NA
J: TRBJ2-7
DNA: TGTGCCACCAGCAGGGGAGACAGCTCCTACGAGCAGTACTTC
CDR3: CATSRGDSSYEQYF

D: NA
V: TRBV4-1
size: NA
J: TRBJ2-3
DNA: TGCGCCAGCAGCCAAGACAGCACAGATACGCAGTATTTT
CDR3: CASSQDSTDTQYF

D: NA
V: TRBV6-5
size: NA
J: TRBJ2-5
DNA: TGTGCCAGCAGCCTCGACTGGGGAGAGACCCAGTACTTC
CDR3: CASSLDWGETQYF

D: NA
V: TRBV6-1
size: NA
J: TRBJ2-2
DNA: TGTGCCAGCAGTGAAGCGCAAGTCGGACACTCGAGAACCGGGGAGCTGTTTTTT
CDR3: CASSEAQVGHSRTGELFF

D: TRBD2
V: TRBV11-3
size: few
J: TRBJ2-2
DNA: TGTGCCAGCAGCTTAGGGCTAGCGGGAGCCCCCGGGGAGCTGTTTTTT
CDR3: CASSLGLAGAPGELFF

D: TRBD2
V: TRBV5-4
size: NA
J: TRBJ2-3
DNA: TGTGCCAGCAGCGCTTACGGGGGGTCCACAGATACGCAGTATTTT
CDR3: CASSAYGGSTDTQYF

D: NA
V: TRBV7-6
size: NA
J: TRBJ2-2
DNA: TGTGCCAGCAGCTTAGAAGGGGCGCAGGCGGGCGACACCGGGGAGCTGTTTTTT
CDR3: CASSLEGAQAGDTGELFF

D: NA
V: TRBV7-2
size: NA
J: TRBJ2-3
DNA: TGTGCCAGCAGCTTAGACAGGGGCACAGATACGCAGTATTTT
CDR3: CASSLDRGTDTQYF

D: NA
V: TRBV29-1
size: NA
J: TRBJ1-1
DNA: TGCAGCGTTGATGGGGGGGAGCTATACACTGAAGCTTTCTTT
CDR3: CSVDGGELYTEAFF

D: NA
V: TRBV18
size: NA
J: TRBJ1-4
DNA: TGTGCCAGCTTACCACGCGTAGGAGGGAGTTCAACTAATGAAAAACTGTTTTTT
CDR3: CASLPRVGGSSTNEKLFF

D: NA
V: TRBV11-2
size: NA
J: TRBJ2-3
DNA: TGTGCCAGCAGCTTCAGATCAGATCGCACAGATACGCAGTATTTT
CDR3: CASSFRSDRTDTQYF

D: TRBD1
V: TRBV6-1
size: once
J: TRBJ1-1
DNA: TGTGCCAGCAGTGAATGGTTTCAGGGGGCGACGACCCGAGCTTTCTTT
CDR3: CASSEWFQGATTRAFF

D: NA
V: TRBV2
size: NA
J: TRBJ1-2
DNA: TGTGCCAGCAGTGAAGGGGAGGGGCATATCTATGGCTACACCTTC
CDR3: CASSEGEGHIYGYTF

D: TRBD2
V: TRBV27
size: NA
J: TRBJ2-5
DNA: TGTGCCACCACGAGGGTAGCGGGGCCCAGGGAGACCCAGTACTTC
CDR3: CATTRVAGPRETQYF

D: NA
V: TRBV27
size: NA
J: TRBJ2-3
DNA: TGTGCCAGCAGTCCAGACGGCAGCACAGATACGCAGTATTTT
CDR3: CASSPDGSTDTQYF

D: NA
V: TRBV3-1/TRBV3-2
size: once
J: TRBJ2-5
DNA: TGTGCCAGCAGCCAAGGTCTGACGGGAGCAGGAGAGACCCAGTACTTC
CDR3: CASSQGLTGAGETQYF

D: NA
V: TRBV6-2/TRBV6-3
size: once
J: TRBJ1-5
DNA: TGTGCCAGCAGATACACAGGGAACCAGCCGCCCCAGCATTTT
CDR3: CASRYTGNQPPQHF

D: NA
V: TRBV3-1/TRBV3-2
size: NA
J: TRBJ1-4
DNA: TGTGCCAGCACCTCGACGGGAGAAAAACTGTTTTTT
CDR3: CASTSTGEKLFF

D: TRBD2
V: TRBV3-1/TRBV3-2
size: NA
J: TRBJ2-7
DNA: TGTGCCAGCAGCAGCGGGAGGGGCGGCTACGAGCAGTACTTC
CDR3: CASSSGRGGYEQYF

D: NA
V: TRBV4-2
size: NA
J: TRBJ2-4
DNA: TGTGCCAGCAGCCAAGCCGGGGAAATTCAGTACTTC
CDR3: CASSQAGEIQYF

D: TRBD1
V: TRBV9
size: NA
J: TRBJ1-1
DNA: TGTGCCAGCAGCGAGGGGACAGGGTCAATACTGGGAATGAACACTGAAGCTTTCTTT
CDR3: CASSEGTGSILGMNTEAFF

D: NA
V: TRBV4-1
size: NA
J: TRBJ2-6
DNA: TGCGCCAGCAGCCTTCGATTGGACTCTGGGGCCAACGTCCTGACTTTC
CDR3: CASSLRLDSGANVLTF

D: NA
V: TRBV4-1
size: NA
J: TRBJ2-7
DNA: TGCGCCAGCAGCCACCTCGAGGGTTCCTACGAGCAGTACTTC
CDR3: CASSHLEGSYEQYF

D: TRBD1
V: TRBV28
size: NA
J: TRBJ1-1
DNA: TGTGCCAGCAGTCCCCCAACAGGGGGCGCGTCCACTGAAGCTTTCTTT
CDR3: CASSPPTGGASTEAFF

D: NA
V: TRBV9
size: NA
J: TRBJ1-3
DNA: TGTGCCAGCAGCCCAGAGGATAACACCATATATTTT
CDR3: CASSPEDNTIYF

D: NA
V: TRBV7-2
size: NA
J: TRBJ2-2
DNA: TGTGCCAGCAGCTTAGGGGGGGGCTACACCGGGGAGCTGTTTTTT
CDR3: CASSLGGGYTGELFF

D: NA
V: TRBV14
size: NA
J: TRBJ1-1
DNA: TGTGCCAGCAGCCAAGTAGGTGGGACTGAAGCTTTCTTT
CDR3: CASSQVGGTEAFF

D: NA
V: TRBV30
size: once
J: TRBJ1-1
DNA: TGTGCCTGGAGTGTACGACCGGGGAGGAACACTGAAGCTTTCTTT
CDR3: CAWSVRPGRNTEAFF

D: TRBD2
V: TRBV10-3
size: NA
J: TRBJ2-3
DNA: TGTGCCACCCATCCTGCGGGAGGGCCGGGGACGCAGTATTTT
CDR3: CATHPAGGPGTQYF

D: NA
V: TRBV4-2
size: NA
J: TRBJ1-1
DNA: TGTGCCAGCAGCCAAGCGATGGGGAAGAACACTGAAGCTTTCTTT
CDR3: CASSQAMGKNTEAFF

D: TRBD2
V: TRBV5-4
size: NA
J: TRBJ2-1
DNA: TGTGCCAGCAGCCCCACTAGCGGGGGGGCCAATGAGCAGTTCTTC
CDR3: CASSPTSGGANEQFF

D: TRBD1
V: TRBV12-3/TRBV12-4
size: NA
J: TRBJ1-1
DNA: TGTGCCAGCAGGTGGACAGGGGGGACTGAAGCTTTCTTT
CDR3: CASRWTGGTEAFF

D: TRBD1
V: TRBV14
size: NA
J: TRBJ2-3
DNA: TGTGCCAGCAGCCGCCGGGACAGCCTATTAGATACGCAGTATTTT
CDR3: CASSRRDSLLDTQYF

D: NA
V: TRBV7-3
size: NA
J: TRBJ2-7
DNA: TGTGCCAGCAGCCGGACGGACGGTTACGAGCAGTACTTC
CDR3: CASSRTDGYEQYF

D: TRBD2
V: TRBV7-9
size: NA
J: TRBJ2-1
DNA: TGTGCCAGCAGCTTAGGGGCTAGCGGGAGCCCCTACAATGAGCAGTTCTTC
CDR3: CASSLGASGSPYNEQFF